This T cell receptor beta chain appears in the sequencing data of a study of STAT5B mutations in CD4+ large granular lymphocyte leukemia. Here immunoSEQ multiplex PCR was the method, and the copy in TCRdb shows in-frame clones only, minus some. The data contain almost 8,500 clones, roughly 86% of them seen just once; the ten biggest clones take up around 50%. To note about this clone: As yet, its antigen is unknown.

The CDR3 extends over 15 amino acids. The V end lost 4 bases, the J end lost 6 bases, and 16 bases lay between the germline ends. CDR1 SGHRS and CDR2 YFSETQ come from the germline V gene. Whole-study results and caveats: Higher CD4+ than CD8+ T-LGLL clonality might reflect small sample size. TRBV06-family usage was enriched in top patient clones (8/27) versus controls (2/35).

Sequencing input: PBMCs. The TCR was taken from a woman between 65 and 79 years old with CD4+ T-cell large granular lymphocyte leukemia. V is TRBV5-1 and J is TRBJ2-2, with D possibly matching TRBD1 (6 bases). The CDR3 region is CASSLRTDRPGELFF. In DNA, the CDR3 is TGCGCCAGCAGCCTCCGGACAGATAGACCCGGGGAGCTGTTTTTT.